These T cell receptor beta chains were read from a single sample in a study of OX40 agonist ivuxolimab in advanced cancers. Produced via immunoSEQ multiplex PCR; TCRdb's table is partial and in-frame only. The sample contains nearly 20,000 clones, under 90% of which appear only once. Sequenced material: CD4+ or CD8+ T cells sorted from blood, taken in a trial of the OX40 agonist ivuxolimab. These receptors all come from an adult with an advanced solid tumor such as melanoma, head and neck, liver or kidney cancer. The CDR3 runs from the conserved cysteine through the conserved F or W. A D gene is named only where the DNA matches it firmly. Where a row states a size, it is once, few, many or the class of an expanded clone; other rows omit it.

DNA: TGTGCCAGCAGTTACAACACCGGGGAGCTGTTTTTT
CDR3: CASSYNTGELFF
J: TRBJ2-2
V: TRBV6-5
size: .
D: .

DNA: TGCGCCAGCAGCCAAGATCAAGGAGACGCGGCCGGGGAGCTGTTTTTT
CDR3: CASSQDQGDAAGELFF
J: TRBJ2-2
V: TRBV4-3
size: .
D: .

DNA: TGTGCCAGCAGGGCGGATTATAGCAATCAGCCCCAGCATTTT
CDR3: CASRADYSNQPQHF
J: TRBJ1-5
V: TRBV28
size: .
D: .

DNA: TGTGCCAGCAGCCCCCAGGGAGGGGAAAGCTATGGCTACACCTTC
CDR3: CASSPQGGESYGYTF
J: TRBJ1-2
V: TRBV9
size: medium-sized
D: .

DNA: TGCGCCAGCAGTGGAGGGACAGCTTGGAATGAAAAACTGTTTTTT
CDR3: CASSGGTAWNEKLFF
J: TRBJ1-4
V: TRBV10-2
size: medium-sized
D: TRBD1

DNA: TGTGCCAGCAGTTTAAGTAGGGGCTACGAGCAGTACTTC
CDR3: CASSLSRGYEQYF
J: TRBJ2-7
V: TRBV27
size: .
D: .

DNA: TGTGCCAGCAGATTGGAGAGTCGCCCGGACGGTGAGCAGTTCTTC
CDR3: CASRLESRPDGEQFF
J: TRBJ2-1
V: TRBV25-1
size: few
D: .

DNA: TGTGCCAGCAGCTTAGTTGATGTCTCCGAAAAACTGTTTTTT
CDR3: CASSLVDVSEKLFF
J: TRBJ1-4
V: TRBV7-9
size: .
D: .

DNA: TGTGCCAGCAGTTGGGAGAGGCGCAACACCGGGGAGCTGTTTTTT
CDR3: CASSWERRNTGELFF
J: TRBJ2-2
V: TRBV7-9
size: .
D: .

DNA: TGTGCCAGCAGTTTAAATCCCGACCTATCAACCTACGAGCAGTACTTC
CDR3: CASSLNPDLSTYEQYF
J: TRBJ2-7
V: TRBV28
size: .
D: .

DNA: TGTGCCAGCAGCGTCAGGGGTTTCGAAGCTTTCTTT
CDR3: CASSVRGFEAFF
J: TRBJ1-1
V: TRBV7-9
size: .
D: .

DNA: TGTGCCTGGGACCCTGGTCTGAACGAGGAGACAGATACGCAGTATTTT
CDR3: CAWDPGLNEETDTQYF
J: TRBJ2-3
V: TRBV30
size: .
D: .

DNA: TGCGCCAGCAGCCAAGATAGAGGGGGCGGCAATGGCTACACCTTC
CDR3: CASSQDRGGGNGYTF
J: TRBJ1-2
V: TRBV4-3
size: .
D: TRBD1

DNA: TGTGCCAGCACCTCCGCACAGGGTAGGGGTCAAGAGACCCAGTACTTC
CDR3: CASTSAQGRGQETQYF
J: TRBJ2-5
V: TRBV28
size: .
D: .

DNA: TGCGCCAGCAGCCAAGGGTTGGGACTAGCGGGATTGGAGACCCAGTACTTC
CDR3: CASSQGLGLAGLETQYF
J: TRBJ2-5
V: TRBV4-1
size: .
D: TRBD2

DNA: TGCGCCAGCAGTGAGTTTCTGGACGCAGCCTACGAGCAGTACTTC
CDR3: CASSEFLDAAYEQYF
J: TRBJ2-7
V: TRBV10-1
size: .
D: .

DNA: TGTGCCAGCAGCTTAGGAGGGGGCTCGGCTTTCTTT
CDR3: CASSLGGGSAFF
J: TRBJ1-1
V: TRBV7-9
size: once
D: TRBD1

DNA: TGTGCCAGCAGTGAAGGGAGTACAGATACGCAGTATTTT
CDR3: CASSEGSTDTQYF
J: TRBJ2-3
V: TRBV6-1
size: .
D: .

DNA: TGTGCCAGCCTAAGGGTCGACTACACCTTC
CDR3: CASLRVDYTF
J: TRBJ1-2
V: TRBV6-5
size: .
D: .

DNA: TGTGCCAGCAGTTTACATACGGGGACAGGGTCCTCCTACGAGCAGTACTTC
CDR3: CASSLHTGTGSSYEQYF
J: TRBJ2-7
V: TRBV28
size: .
D: TRBD1

DNA: TGTGCCAGCAGTTTATCAGCAGGGGGCTACAATGAGCAGTTCTTC
CDR3: CASSLSAGGYNEQFF
J: TRBJ2-1
V: TRBV27
size: .
D: TRBD1

DNA: TGTGCCAGCAGTTTACAGGGCCCCTATGGCTACACCTTC
CDR3: CASSLQGPYGYTF
J: TRBJ1-2
V: TRBV27
size: .
D: .

DNA: TGCGCCAGCAGACCGGAAAATAGCGGAGCTAGCACAGATACGCAGTATTTT
CDR3: CASRPENSGASTDTQYF
J: TRBJ2-3
V: TRBV4-1
size: .
D: .

DNA: TGTGCCACCAGCAGAGATAGCATGGGGGGAGTCGAAGCTTTCTTT
CDR3: CATSRDSMGGVEAFF
J: TRBJ1-1
V: TRBV15
size: once
D: .

DNA: TGTGCCTCGGCGCCCTCCTACAATGAGCAGTTCTTC
CDR3: CASAPSYNEQFF
J: TRBJ2-1
V: TRBV18
size: .
D: .

DNA: TGCGCCAGCAGCCAAGAGGGCGGACAGGGCTTTCAGCCCCAGCATTTT
CDR3: CASSQEGGQGFQPQHF
J: TRBJ1-5
V: TRBV4-1
size: few
D: TRBD1

DNA: TGTGCCAGCAGTGACTCAGACGGCTCTTCAGGCTACACCTTC
CDR3: CASSDSDGSSGYTF
J: TRBJ1-2
V: TRBV6-4
size: .
D: .

DNA: TGTGCCATCAGTGATCTGGCGGGAGAGGACGAGCAGTACTTC
CDR3: CAISDLAGEDEQYF
J: TRBJ2-7
V: TRBV10-3
size: .
D: TRBD2

DNA: TGTGCCAGCAGTCTAGACAGGGGGGATGAAAAACTGTTTTTT
CDR3: CASSLDRGDEKLFF
J: TRBJ1-4
V: TRBV28
size: .
D: TRBD1

DNA: TGTGCCAGCAGCAACTCCGGGGAAACCTACGAGCAGTACTTC
CDR3: CASSNSGETYEQYF
J: TRBJ2-7
V: TRBV7-8
size: .
D: .

DNA: TGTGCCAGCAGCGAGGGACCCCAATTCTCGAACACTGAAGCTTTCTTT
CDR3: CASSEGPQFSNTEAFF
J: TRBJ1-1
V: TRBV9
size: .
D: .

DNA: TGTGCCAGCGGGGCCTTAGCCAAAAACATTCAGTACTTC
CDR3: CASGALAKNIQYF
J: TRBJ2-4
V: TRBV28
size: .
D: .

DNA: TGTGCCAGCAGTGTGACAGGGGAAGGTCAGCCCCAGCATTTT
CDR3: CASSVTGEGQPQHF
J: TRBJ1-5
V: TRBV6-4
size: few
D: TRBD1

DNA: TGTGCCAGCAGTGCGGGGGGGCACAATGAGCAGTTCTTC
CDR3: CASSAGGHNEQFF
J: TRBJ2-1
V: TRBV6-1
size: .
D: TRBD2

DNA: TGCGCCAGCAGCCAAGGACCGACTAGCTTAGAGACCCAGTACTTC
CDR3: CASSQGPTSLETQYF
J: TRBJ2-5
V: TRBV4-1
size: .
D: TRBD2

DNA: TGCGCCAGCAGCTTGCTTTCGGAGGCCGGGGAGCTGTTTTTT
CDR3: CASSLLSEAGELFF
J: TRBJ2-2
V: TRBV5-1
size: .
D: .

DNA: TGTGCCAGCAGCGGCCTCTCGGGGCACACTGAAGCTTTCTTT
CDR3: CASSGLSGHTEAFF
J: TRBJ1-1
V: TRBV7-6
size: .
D: .

DNA: TGTGCCAGCAGTTACGGGGGGTCTCTAGAGGTGGAGACCCAGTACTTC
CDR3: CASSYGGSLEVETQYF
J: TRBJ2-5
V: TRBV6-5
size: .
D: .

DNA: TGCGCCAGCAGCCAGCAGGACAGTCAATACTCTGGAAACACCATATATTTT
CDR3: CASSQQDSQYSGNTIYF
J: TRBJ1-3
V: TRBV4-1
size: .
D: .

DNA: TGTGCCAGCAGTGACGGGGCGGGAGCTCTTTACAATGAGCAGTTCTTC
CDR3: CASSDGAGALYNEQFF
J: TRBJ2-1
V: TRBV6-4
size: .
D: TRBD2

DNA: TGCGCCAGCAGCTTACCGCAGGGGGACACAAAATCGAACACCGGGGAGCTGTTTTTT
CDR3: CASSLPQGDTKSNTGELFF
J: TRBJ2-2
V: TRBV5-1
size: .
D: TRBD1

DNA: TGTGCCAGCTTAGATAAGGACAGTAACTCCTACGAGCAGTACTTC
CDR3: CASLDKDSNSYEQYF
J: TRBJ2-7
V: TRBV6-6
size: .
D: .

DNA: TGTGCCAGCAGCGCCGGGACTAGCGGGAGACTTGAGCAGTTCTTC
CDR3: CASSAGTSGRLEQFF
J: TRBJ2-1
V: TRBV9
size: once
D: TRBD2

DNA: TGTGCCAGTCGTGGGGGGTACACTGAAGCTTTCTTT
CDR3: CASRGGYTEAFF
J: TRBJ1-1
V: TRBV27
size: .
D: .